This T cell receptor beta chain derives from a study of T cell responses to AZD1222 COVID-19 vaccine. The assay was immunoSEQ multiplex PCR, and TCRdb's table has in-frame clones only and misses some. The table has some 150,000 clones, roughly 91% seen once. Study observations and caveats: The study identified only a handful of AZD1222 recipients as seropositive at baseline. The span of vaccine-associated CD4 TCRs extended across spike, with dominance at 160-218 and 743-854.

The V gene's germline CDR1 is SNHLY and CDR2 FYNNEI. This CDR3 has 15 amino acids. Trimming stripped 6 bases from V and 5 bases from J, with 19 bases between. Points on this clone: Its antigen is currently unknown.

The analysis combined second doses at about 4 or about 12 weeks. The input for sequencing was peripheral blood, taken 28 days after the second AZD1222 dose. The V call is TRBV2, the J call TRBJ1-2; D unresolved. The TCR sequence derives from an adult who received the AZD1222 COVID-19 vaccine. CDR3 in amino acids: CASSHQAPRVYGYTF. CDR3 in DNA: TGTGCCAGCAGCCATCAGGCCCCGCGAGTATATGGCTACACCTTC.